The 15 T cell receptor beta chains listed next were all sequenced from one sample in a study of glioma-infiltrating T cells. TCR alpha and beta CDR3 regions were amplified from RNA using iRepertoire nested multiplex PCR. TCRdb used MiXCR to reprocess the multiplex PCR reads, holding one entry per CDR3 protein. The repertoire holds about 99,000 distinct CDR3 sequences, about 30% seen once, with about 40% in the top ten. The sample was glioma tissue, nonneoplastic brain tissue, or PBMCs (not recorded which). The receptors shown here come from a human donor with low-grade glioma or glioblastoma, undergoing nonglioma brain surgery, or in good health (not recorded which).

This clonotype has a count of ten or more. The genes are TRBV28 and TRBJ2-5; TRBD1 agrees at 7 bases. CDR1 is MDHEN, CDR2 SYDVKM, per germline. V was clipped by 7 bases and J by 1 base; unmatched bases: 6. CDR3 length: 14 residues. The CDR3 DNA reads as TGTGCCAGCACCCACGGGACAGCCCAAGAGACCCAGTACTTC. This encodes CASTHGTAQETQYF.

This clonotype was detected ten times or more. The J gene is TRBJ1-1, the V gene TRBV11-3; 7 positions agree with TRBD1. The CDR3 is made up of 14 amino acids. The germline V gene has CDR1 SGHNT and CDR2 YENEEA. Germline trimming cut 6 bases from V and 3 bases from J; bases unmatched to any gene: 7. The CDR3 spells CASSPGQEHTEAFF. Written as DNA, the CDR3 is TGTGCCAGCAGTCCTGGACAGGAACACACTGAAGCTTTCTTT.

This clonotype was counted once. One end of the junction does not line up with germline, which may come from a read error. The chain recombines TRBV6-5 with TRBJ2-1; the D gene is possibly TRBD2 (5 bases). The CDR3 length is 14 residues. CDR1 and CDR2 from the germline V gene are MNHEY and SVGAGI. The CDR3 spells CAISESTGNNEQFF. In DNA form, the CDR3 reads TGTGCCATCAGTGAGTCTACGGGGAACAATGAGCAGTTCTTC.

On this clonotype itself: A much larger clone lies one base from this, so it may be a read error. The conserved final phenylalanine or tryptophan is absent from the CDR3, which likely points to a read error. This chain uses TRBV7-9 with TRBJ2-1, with D perhaps TRBD1 (6 bases). With 4 bases removed from V and 7 bases from J, the gap between germline ends came to 23 bases. Germline loops: CDR1 SEHNR, CDR2 FQNEAQ (reference sequence). CDR3 length: 17 amino acids. CDR3 loop: CASSCDDSGQVCNEQFL. CDR3 nucleotide sequence: TGTGCCAGCAGCTGTGACGATTCGGGACAAGTCTGTAATGAGCAGTTCCTC.

The rearrangement links TRBV5-1 to TRBJ1-4; D unresolved. This CDR3 has 13 residues. The V and J ends lost 1 base and 8 bases respectively, with 9 bases between them. Germline values: CDR1 SGHRS, CDR2 YFSETQ. The CDR3: CASSLKEEEKLFF. CDR3 DNA: TGCGCCAGCAGCTTGAAAGAGGAAGAAAAACTGTTTTTT.

This chain joins TRBV6-4 and TRBJ1-1, with D tentatively TRBD1 (5 bases). V dropped 5 bases and J dropped 0 bases, with 10 bases sitting between them. Germline values: CDR1 MRHNA, CDR2 SNTAGT. The CDR3 has 14 residues. The CDR3 is CASSWDGMNTEAFF. The CDR3 nucleotides are TGTGCCAGCAGTTGGGACGGAATGAACACTGAAGCTTTCTTT.

This clonotype was counted many times. The rearrangement joins TRBV25-1 to TRBJ1-2; D might be TRBD1 (5 bases). Germline lookup yields CDR1 MGHDK and CDR2 SYGVNS. The ends were cut back, 1 base at V and 4 bases at J, with 10 bases in the middle. This CDR3 is 14 amino acids long. The CDR3 nucleotides are TGTGCCAGCAGTGAATTTGGGGGGGGCTATGGCTACACCTTC. This codes for CASSEFGGGYGYTF.

This clonotype was seen many times. This chain joins TRBV29-1 and TRBJ1-5, with D unclear. CDR1 is SQVTM and CDR2 is ANQGSEA in the germline V gene. The V gene lost 6 bases and the J gene lost 5 bases, with 14 bases spanning the gap. The CDR3 has 13 residues. The DNA for the CDR3 is TGCAGCGTGGCACCCAACCTCCATCAGCCCCAGCATTTT. Its translation is CSVAPNLHQPQHF.

A word on this clonotype: This could be a read error, since a much larger clone is one nucleotide away. J is TRBJ1-1 and V is TRBV18, with 7 bases lining up with TRBD1. CDR1 is KGHSH and CDR2 is LQKENI in the germline V gene. The CDR3 totals 14 residues. CDR3 in DNA: TGTGCCAGCTCACCAGACAGGGACTTCACTGAAGCTTACTTT. This translates into CASSPDRDFTEAYF.

The V and J genes are TRBV30 and TRBJ1-5, with D perhaps matching TRBD1 (6 bases). Germline V gene lookup returns CDR1 GTSNPN and CDR2 SVGIG (reference sequence). The CDR3 is 15 residues long. V was trimmed by 2 bases and J by 6 bases, leaving 17 bases between them. In DNA, the CDR3 is TGTGCCTGGAGTACGAGGGGGGGGGCAGGTCAGCCCCAGCATTTT. It yields the protein CAWSTRGGAGQPQHF.

The gene calls are TRBV28 and TRBJ2-1; D possibly uses TRBD1 or TRBD2 (6 bases each). This CDR3 is built from 16 residues. Germline lookup yields CDR1 MDHEN and CDR2 SYDVKM. V lost 9 bases to trimming and J lost 0 bases, with 18 bases between them. This CDR3 reads CASRPGASRSYNEQFF. In nucleotides, the CDR3 is TGTGCCAGTAGGCCGGGGGCCTCCCGCTCCTACAATGAGCAGTTCTTC.

In the case of this clonotype: Mismatch with germline at one junction end may stem from a read error. The rearrangement uses TRBV24-1 and TRBJ2-2, with 9 bases aligning to TRBD2. The germline V gene has CDR1 KGHDR and CDR2 SFDVKD. CDR3 length: 18 residues. CDR3 in amino acids: CVTSDQNTGTSNTGELFF. CDR3 nucleotides: TGTGTCACCAGTGATCAGAATACCGGGACTAGCAACACCGGGGAGCTGTTTTTT.

This clonotype has ten or more counts. The chain combines TRBV12-3 or TRBV12-4 with TRBJ2-5, with D perhaps assigned TRBD1 or TRBD2 (5 bases each). Trimming left V 5 bases short and J 1 base short, with 8 bases between. The CDR3 is made up of 13 amino acids. The CDR3 nucleotides read TGTGCCAGCAGTCTGGGGGTCCAAGAGACCCAGTACTTC. It codes for CASSLGVQETQYF.

In this sample, this clonotype turned up a few times. The genes are TRBV18 and TRBJ1-1, with 8 nucleotides matching TRBD1. J was trimmed by 4 bases and V by 3 bases; bases with no gene match: 4. There are 14 residues in the CDR3. Germline V gene data show CDR1 as KGHSH and CDR2 as LQKENI. The CDR3 DNA sequence: TGTGCCAGCTCACCGGACAGGGTCCCCACTGAAGCTTTCTTT. Translation gives CASSPDRVPTEAFF.

This clonotype was counted a few times. The rearrangement joins TRBV7-2 to TRBJ1-1; no clear D. V was cut by 1 base and J by 1 base, with 7 bases left in between. Looked up from germline, CDR1 is SGHTA and CDR2 is FQGNSA. The CDR3 length is 14 residues. Here the CDR3 reads CASSLVHPNTEAFF. Here the CDR3 DNA reads TGTGCCAGCAGCTTAGTTCATCCGAACACTGAAGCTTTCTTT.